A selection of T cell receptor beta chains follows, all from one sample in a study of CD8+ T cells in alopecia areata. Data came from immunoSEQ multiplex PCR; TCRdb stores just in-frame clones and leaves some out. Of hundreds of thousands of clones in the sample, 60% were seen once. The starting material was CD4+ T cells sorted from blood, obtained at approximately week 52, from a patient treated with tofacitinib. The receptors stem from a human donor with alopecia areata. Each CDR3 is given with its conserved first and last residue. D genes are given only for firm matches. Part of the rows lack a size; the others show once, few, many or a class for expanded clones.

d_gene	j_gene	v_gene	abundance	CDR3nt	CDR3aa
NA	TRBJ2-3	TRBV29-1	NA	TGCAGCGTTGTTTCTCCAGCCACAGATACGCAGTATTTT	CSVVSPATDTQYF
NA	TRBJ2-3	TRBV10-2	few	TGCGCCACCCTGAGGGGGGCCCGCACAGATACGCAGTATTTT	CATLRGARTDTQYF
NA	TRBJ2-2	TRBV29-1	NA	TGCAGCGGTTTGGGTTCCGGGGAGCTGTTTTTT	CSGLGSGELFF
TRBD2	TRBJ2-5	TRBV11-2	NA	TGTGCCAGCAGCCCGACTAGCGTACAAGAGACCCAGTACTTC	CASSPTSVQETQYF
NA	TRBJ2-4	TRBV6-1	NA	TGTGCCAGCAGTGAAAGTCGCATTCAGTACTTC	CASSESRIQYF
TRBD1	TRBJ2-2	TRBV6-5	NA	TGTGCCAGCAGTTACTCGGACAGGGGGAGCTCCGGGGAGCTGTTTTTT	CASSYSDRGSSGELFF
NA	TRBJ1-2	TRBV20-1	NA	TGCAGTGCTAGGTACGGGAATGGCTACACCTTC	CSARYGNGYTF
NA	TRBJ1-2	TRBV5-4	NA	TGTGCCAGCAGCTTGGGGTGGGGCCAAGGCTACACCTTC	CASSLGWGQGYTF
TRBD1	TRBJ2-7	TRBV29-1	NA	TGCAGCGTTGTGACAGGGAGCCACGAGCAGTACTTC	CSVVTGSHEQYF
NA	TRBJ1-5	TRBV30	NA	TGTGCCTGGAGGATCGGAGAGGCGCCCAATCAGCCCCAGCATTTT	CAWRIGEAPNQPQHF
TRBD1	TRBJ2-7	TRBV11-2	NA	TGTGCCAGCAGCTCGAGGGGGCTCCCCTACGAGCAGTACTTC	CASSSRGLPYEQYF
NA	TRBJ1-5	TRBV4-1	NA	TGCGCCAGCAGCCAAGCAGGAAGGGGAATCTTGTTTGATCAGCCCCAGCATTTT	CASSQAGRGILFDQPQHF
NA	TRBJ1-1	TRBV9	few	TGTGCCAGCAGCGACCCCATGGCGGGTGGAACTGAAGCTTTCTTT	CASSDPMAGGTEAFF
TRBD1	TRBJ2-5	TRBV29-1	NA	TGCAGCGTTGAGCCCGGGGACAGTGTCTTCCAAGAGACCCAGTACTTC	CSVEPGDSVFQETQYF
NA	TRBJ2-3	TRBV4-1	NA	TGCGCCAGCAGCCAAGACAGGGTCACAGATACGCAGTATTTT	CASSQDRVTDTQYF
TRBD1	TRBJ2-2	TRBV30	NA	TGTGCCTGGAGGGCCCGACAGGGGACCTGGAACACCGGGGAGCTGTTTTTT	CAWRARQGTWNTGELFF
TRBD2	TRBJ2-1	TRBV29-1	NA	TGCAGCGTTGAAGGGCTAGCGGGGGACTCCTACAATGAGCAGTTCTTC	CSVEGLAGDSYNEQFF
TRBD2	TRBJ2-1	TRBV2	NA	TGTGCCAGCAGTCAGGGTAGACTAGCGGGGTCTGAGCAGTTCTTC	CASSQGRLAGSEQFF
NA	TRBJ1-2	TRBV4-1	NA	TGCGCCAGCAGCCAAGGTGGGGGGGTCCGCCTCTATGGCTACACCTTC	CASSQGGGVRLYGYTF
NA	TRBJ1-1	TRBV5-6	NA	TGTGCCAGCAGCTTGCAGGTGGCCCAGAACACTGAAGCTTTCTTT	CASSLQVAQNTEAFF
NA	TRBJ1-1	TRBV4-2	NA	TGTGCCAGCAGCCAAGATTGGGGGGAGGGCACTGAAGCTTTCTTT	CASSQDWGEGTEAFF
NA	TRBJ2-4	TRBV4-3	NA	TGCGCCAGCAGCCAAGAACCTAGCAACATTCAGTACTTC	CASSQEPSNIQYF
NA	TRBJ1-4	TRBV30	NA	TGTGCCTGGAGTGTACCAGGACTTAATGAAAAACTGTTTTTT	CAWSVPGLNEKLFF
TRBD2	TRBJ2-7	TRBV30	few	TGTGCCTGCAGCGGGGACTCCTACGAGCAGTACTTC	CACSGDSYEQYF
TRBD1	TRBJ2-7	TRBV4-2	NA	TGTGCCAGCAGCGCCCAGGGGGCCCCTAGGGAGCAGTACTTC	CASSAQGAPREQYF
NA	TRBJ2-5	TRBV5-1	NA	TGCGCCAGCAGCTTGGGTGGGGATCAAGAGACCCAGTACTTC	CASSLGGDQETQYF
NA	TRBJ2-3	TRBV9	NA	TGTGCCAGCAGCGTAAAGGTTGTAGGTAGCACAGATACGCAGTATTTT	CASSVKVVGSTDTQYF
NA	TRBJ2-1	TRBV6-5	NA	TGTGCCAGCAGATACTCAGGGAGAGCAACGTACAATGAGCAGTTCTTC	CASRYSGRATYNEQFF
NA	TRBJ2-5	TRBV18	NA	TGTGCCAGCTCACCAGTCGAAGGGGAGGCCCAGTACTTC	CASSPVEGEAQYF
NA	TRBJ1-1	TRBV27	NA	TGTGCCAGCAGTTCCCCTTGGGAGAACACTGAAGCTTTCTTT	CASSSPWENTEAFF
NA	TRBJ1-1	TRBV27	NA	TGTGCCAGCAGTCCTACAGGGAGCACTGAAGCTTTCTTT	CASSPTGSTEAFF
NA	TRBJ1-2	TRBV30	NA	TGTGCCTGGGTTGACAGACTGACGAGCTACACCTTC	CAWVDRLTSYTF
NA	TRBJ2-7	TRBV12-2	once	TGTGCAAGTCGCTTAGGGGAGGGCGAGCAGTACTTC	CASRLGEGEQYF
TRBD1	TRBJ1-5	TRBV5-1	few	TGCGCCAGCAGCTTGGGGGGACAGAATCAGCCCCAGCATTTT	CASSLGGQNQPQHF
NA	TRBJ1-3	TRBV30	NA	TGTGCCTGGCAGACAGCCACCTCTGGAAACACCATATATTTT	CAWQTATSGNTIYF
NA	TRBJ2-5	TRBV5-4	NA	TGTGCCAGCACCTCAGCACTACAGGGGGGGTCGGAGACCCAGTACTTC	CASTSALQGGSETQYF